The entry below gives a single T cell receptor (beta chain) sequence along with its context. The antigen remains unidentified. 5'RACE template switching added a universal primer site and UMIs to TCR cDNA. TCRdb re-analysed the 5' RACE reads in MiXCR, keeping a single row per CDR3 protein. The table has 50,000 or so distinct CDR3 sequences, approximately 7.7% seen once. Trimming removed 7 bases at V and 1 base at J, with 13 bases between. CDR1 is SNHLY, CDR2 FYNNEI, per germline. The CDR3 sequence is 14 residues long. The sample originates from a study of T cells after yellow fever vaccination. Study overall: Researchers used SMART-Seq v4 Ultra Low Input to prepare fractions that had low cell numbers.

Study conclusions and caveats: Subsequent to the booster, the majority of primary-vaccination clones reappeared (roughly 95% CD4, about 90% CD8). Abundant contaminating clonotypes from the bulk population could appear in FACS-sorted repertoires.

The chain has TRBV2 and TRBJ1-1; the D gene is possibly TRBD1 (6 bases). The clonotype comes from a man younger than 35 who received the YFV17D yellow fever vaccine. This specimen was CD8+ T cells sorted from PBMCs, taken on the day of the first yellow fever vaccination. The chain's CDR3 is CASMREQGNTEAFF. The CDR3 DNA is TGTGCCAGCATGAGAGAACAGGGGAACACTGAAGCTTTCTTT.